The 28 T cell receptor beta chains given below trace back to one sample, sequenced in a study of Ad26.COV2.S vaccination and SARS-CoV-2 variants. Produced via immunoSEQ multiplex PCR; TCRdb's table is partial and in-frame only. The sample lists under 150,000 clones; roughly 88% were seen once. Sequencing was performed on peripheral blood, taken after recovery from COVID-19. The receptors originated from a human donor who had recovered from COVID-19.

The chain combines TRBV5-1 with TRBJ2-1; 10 nucleotides line up with TRBD2. Germline values: CDR1 SGHRS, CDR2 YFSETQ. This CDR3 contains 15 residues. V trimming: 4 bases; J trimming: 8 bases; junction bases outside the gene matches: 9. CDR3 nucleotides: TGCGCCAGCAGCCTCGAGCGGGGGGGCCTCGATGAGCAGTTCTTC. Its translation is CASSLERGGLDEQFF.

The genes are TRBV3-1 (or the pseudogene TRBV3-2) and TRBJ2-7; no firm D call. The CDR3 sequence is 14 residues long. V dropped 2 bases and J dropped 0 bases, with 8 bases sitting between them. The germline V gene has CDR1 LGHDT and CDR2 YNNKEL (reference sequence). CDR3 loop: CASSQLGSSYEQYF. As DNA, the CDR3 is TGTGCCAGCAGCCAACTAGGTAGCTCCTACGAGCAGTACTTC.

The rearrangement links TRBV30 to TRBJ2-5; the match to TRBD1 covers 9 bases. CDR3 size: 15 residues. CDR1 is GTSNPN and CDR2 is SVGIG in the germline V gene (reference sequence). V lost 2 bases to trimming and J lost 5 bases; unmatched junction nucleotides: 9. The DNA of the CDR3 is TGTGCCTGGAGTTACGGGACAGGGCGTTGGGAGACCCAGTACTTC. It translates to CAWSYGTGRWETQYF.

The chain is built from TRBV6-6 and TRBJ2-2; D is perhaps TRBD1 (6 bases). This CDR3 has 15 residues. V lost 4 bases, J lost 0 bases, and 9 bases lay in between. Germline CDR1 and CDR2: MNHNY and SVGAGI (reference sequence). This CDR3 reads CASSLQGANTGELFF. CDR3 DNA sequence: TGTGCCAGCAGTTTACAGGGCGCGAACACCGGGGAGCTGTTTTTT.

The CDR3 nucleotides read TGTGCCAGCAGCTTAGCTCAACCCGGGGGATCAGGTGGCTACACCTTC. Translation gives CASSLAQPGGSGGYTF. The rearrangement uses TRBV7-8 and TRBJ1-2; possible D gene TRBD1, 5 bases. In germline, CDR1 is SGHVS, CDR2 FQNEAQ. The CDR3 consists of 16 residues. Trimming took off 0 bases at V and 7 bases at J, with 18 bases between the two ends.

The genes are TRBV29-1 and TRBJ1-2; the match to TRBD1 covers 7 bases. V lost 6 bases to trimming and J lost 7 bases; unmatched junction nucleotides: 5. There are 11 residues in the CDR3. The V gene's germline CDR1 is SQVTM and CDR2 ANQGSEA. CDR3: CSVDREIGYTF. In DNA, the CDR3 is TGCAGCGTCGACAGGGAAATTGGCTACACCTTC. Based on the CDR3 plus reference TRBV29-1 and TRBJ1-2, the full variable domain is SAVISQKPSRDICQRGTSLTIQCQVDSQVTMMFWYRQQPGQSLTLIATANQGSEATYESGFVIDKFPISRPNLTFSTLTVSNMSPEDSSIYLCSVDREIGYTFGSGTRLTVV.

The V gene is TRBV5-4, the J gene TRBJ1-2, with D perhaps matching TRBD1 (5 bases). Trimming left V 4 bases short and J 8 bases short, with 12 bases between. The CDR3 length is 12 residues. Germline-derived CDR1 and CDR2 are SGHNT and YYREEE (reference sequence). The CDR3 region has the DNA TGTGCCAGCAGCATGTCAGGGAACGGCTACACCTTC. The encoded protein is CASSMSGNGYTF.

The V call is TRBV9, the J call TRBJ2-7; either TRBD1 or TRBD2 may fit D (5 bases each). The CDR3 extends over 13 amino acids. Germline values: CDR1 SGDLS, CDR2 YYNGEE. V was trimmed by 4 bases and J by 7 bases, leaving 15 bases between them. CDR3 coding DNA: TGTGCCAGCAGCCCGACCGGGACCCGAGAGCAGTACTTC. As protein: CASSPTGTREQYF.

V usage is TRBV28 and J usage is TRBJ2-7; 9 bases match TRBD1. The trim removed 5 bases at V and 1 base at J, leaving 6 bases unmatched. From germline, CDR1 is MDHEN and CDR2 SYDVKM. The CDR3 is made up of 15 amino acids. The CDR3: CASSTPGTGSYEQYF. The DNA of the CDR3 is TGTGCCAGCAGTACCCCCGGGACAGGGTCCTACGAGCAGTACTTC.

This clone is a singleton in its sample. This chain connects TRBV29-1 to TRBJ2-4; 9 bases fit TRBD1. CDR1 and CDR2 from the germline V gene are SQVTM and ANQGSEA. The ends lost 6 bases at V and 7 bases at J; junction bases unmatched: 10. This CDR3 spans 14 amino acids. This CDR3 is CSVGPHGQGNIQYF. CDR3 in DNA: TGCAGCGTCGGCCCCCACGGACAGGGGAACATTCAGTACTTC.

The chain recombines TRBV6-1 with TRBJ1-5, with TRBD1 identical over 7 bases. V shed 2 bases, J shed 3 bases, and the junction held 4 bases outside the gene matches. Germline CDR1 and CDR2: MNHNS and SASEGT. The CDR3 length is 15 residues. The CDR3 nucleotides are TGTGCCAGCAGTGAACTTGGACAGGACAATCAGCCCCAGCATTTT. Its protein product is CASSELGQDNQPQHF.

The V and J genes are TRBV7-2 and TRBJ2-1; 7 bases are a match to TRBD2. The CDR3 is 13 amino acids. Trimming at V came to 5 bases and at J to 9 bases, leaving 7 bases not matched to a gene. CDR1 and CDR2 from the germline V gene are SGHTA and FQGNSA. The CDR3 DNA is TGTGCCAGCAGCGATGGGACTATCACTGAGCAGTTCTTC. It encodes CASSDGTITEQFF.

The V and J genes are TRBV4-3 and TRBJ1-2; D gene unclear. The germline V gene encodes CDR1 LGHNA and CDR2 YSLEER. Trimming pared 0 bases from V and 5 bases from J, leaving 10 bases between. This CDR3 is 14 amino acids long. The CDR3 spells CASSQERSAYGYTF. CDR3 DNA sequence: TGCGCCAGCAGCCAAGAAAGGTCGGCATATGGCTACACCTTC.

The chain uses TRBV7-2 and TRBJ2-3; 14 bases fit TRBD2. CDR1 is SGHTA, CDR2 FQGNSA, per germline. The CDR3 covers 17 residues. V gave up 5 bases and J gave up 0 bases; unmatched junction bases: 4. CDR3 sequence: CASSKGLAGASTDTQYF. DNA for the CDR3: TGTGCCAGCAGCAAGGGACTAGCGGGGGCAAGCACAGATACGCAGTATTTT.

The chain is built from TRBV24-1 and TRBJ1-5; D is undetermined. CDR3 length equals 14 residues. From germline, CDR1 is KGHDR and CDR2 SFDVKD. Trimming took 6 bases from V and 3 from J, leaving 11 bases between them. In DNA, the CDR3 is TGTGCCACCAGTTCTTTTGGGGTCAATCAGCCCCAGCATTTT. Residues: CATSSFGVNQPQHF.

The rearrangement joins TRBV27 to TRBJ1-4; D gene unclear. The CDR3 length is 14 residues. V gave up 5 bases and J gave up 5 bases, with 12 bases separating them. The germline V gene encodes CDR1 MNHEY and CDR2 SMNVEV (reference sequence). This chain's CDR3 is CASSQFRENEKLFF. The DNA for the CDR3 is TGTGCCAGCAGTCAATTCAGAGAAAATGAAAAACTGTTTTTT.

Here the CDR3 reads CASSYLGPAQVDGYTF. The CDR3 DNA follows: TGTGCCAGCAGTTACCTAGGCCCGGCCCAGGTGGATGGCTACACCTTC. The chain has TRBV6-2 or TRBV6-3 and TRBJ1-2; no clear D. Trimming stripped 2 bases from V and 6 bases from J, with 19 bases between. Germline V gene lookup returns CDR1 MNHEY and CDR2 SVGEGT. This CDR3 is 16 amino acids long.

CDR3 sequence reads: CASSPTEMGGYTF. The CDR3 nucleotides are TGTGCCAGCTCACCGACAGAAATGGGCGGCTACACCTTC. The chain recombines TRBV18 with TRBJ1-2, with D possibly TRBD1 on 5 matching bases. Trimming stripped 3 bases from V and 8 bases from J, with 13 bases between. This CDR3 is built from 13 residues. In germline, CDR1 is KGHSH, CDR2 LQKENI.

The chain recombines TRBV15 with TRBJ2-3; 8 positions agree with TRBD2. The CDR3 extends over 17 amino acids. Germline V gene lookup returns CDR1 LNHNV and CDR2 YYDKDF (reference sequence). Trimming at V came to 0 bases and at J to 2 bases, leaving 7 bases not matched to a gene. This CDR3 reads CATSREPPGLDTDTQYF. CDR3 nucleotide sequence: TGTGCCACCAGCAGAGAACCTCCGGGACTAGACACAGATACGCAGTATTTT. Filled out from reference TRBV15 and TRBJ2-3, the complete variable domain reads DAMVIQNPRYQVTQFGKPVTLSCSQTLNHNVMYWYQQKSSQAPKLLFHYYDKDFNNEADTPDNFQSRRPNTSFCFLDIRSPGLGDTAMYLCATSREPPGLDTDTQYFGPGTRLTVL.

The genes are TRBV2 and TRBJ1-5; D remains ambiguous. The V gene's germline CDR1 is SNHLY and CDR2 FYNNEI. The CDR3 loop spans 14 amino acids. V was pared by 4 bases and J by 6 bases, with 13 bases between. CDR3 sequence reads: CASSAGSEGQPQHF. In DNA form, the CDR3 reads TGTGCCAGCAGTGCAGGAAGTGAAGGTCAGCCCCAGCATTTT. The whole variable domain, remainder taken from reference TRBV2 and TRBJ1-5, is EPEVTQTPSHQVTQMGQEVILRCVPISNHLYFYWYRQILGQKVEFLVSFYNNEISEKSEIFDDQFSVERPDGSNFTLKIRSTKLEDSAMYFCASSAGSEGQPQHFGDGTRLSIL.

The CDR3 region has the DNA TGTGCCAGCAGTCCTAGGATGGGCTACACCTTC. Translation gives CASSPRMGYTF. The V gene is TRBV28, the J gene TRBJ1-2; the D is unclear. CDR1 is MDHEN and CDR2 is SYDVKM in the germline V gene. Trimming removed 5 bases at V and 8 bases at J, with 9 bases between. CDR3 length equals 11 residues.

The chain combines TRBV12-5 with TRBJ1-1, with D unresolved. This CDR3 is built from 13 residues. Trimming pared 2 bases from V and 5 bases from J, leaving 9 bases between. Germline CDR1 reads LGHNT; CDR2 reads FRNRAP. Written as DNA, the CDR3 is TGTGCTAGTGGTTTGATGGGGTTAACTGAAGCTTTCTTT. Its protein is CASGLMGLTEAFF. The full variable domain, completed using reference TRBV12-5 and TRBJ1-1, is DARVTQTPRHKVTEMGQEVTMRCQPILGHNTVFWYRQTMMQGLELLAYFRNRAPLDDSGMPKDRFSAEMPDATLATLKIQPSEPRDSAVYFCASGLMGLTEAFFGQGTRLTVV.

The chain uses TRBV19 and TRBJ1-2; D gene ambiguous. Trimming took 2 bases from V and 8 from J, leaving 6 bases between them. There are 11 residues in the CDR3. Germline V lookup: CDR1 LNHDA, CDR2 SQIVND (reference sequence). The chain's CDR3 is CASSIREGYTF. The CDR3 DNA sequence: TGTGCCAGTAGTATACGGGAGGGCTACACCTTC.

The DNA for the CDR3 is TGTGCCAGCATTGGGGTAACAGATACGCAGTATTTT. This translates into CASIGVTDTQYF. The chain combines TRBV6-5 with TRBJ2-3, with D uncertain. Germline V lookup: CDR1 MNHEY, CDR2 SVGAGI. This CDR3 spans 12 amino acids. V was pared by 7 bases and J by 3 bases, with 8 bases between.

The chain links TRBV18 to TRBJ2-7; a weak D match, TRBD1 (6 bases). Germline CDR1 and CDR2: KGHSH and LQKENI. V was pared by 4 bases and J by 4 bases, with 14 bases between. This CDR3 comprises 14 residues. CDR3 in amino acids: CASSLSQGSYEQYF. The CDR3 nucleotides are TGTGCCAGCTCACTCTCACAGGGATCGTACGAGCAGTACTTC.

This clone turned up a few times. DNA of the CDR3: TGTGCCAGCAGACTGAGACAGGGGGCGGATGAGCAGTTCTTC. Translating gives CASRLRQGADEQFF. The J gene is TRBJ2-1, the V gene TRBV7-9; 10 nucleotides align to TRBD1. V lost 6 bases to trimming and J lost 8 bases; unmatched junction nucleotides: 7. The CDR3 consists of 14 residues. The V gene's germline CDR1 is SEHNR and CDR2 FQNEAQ (reference sequence).

The chain recombines TRBV7-8 with TRBJ1-6, with a weak D call TRBD1 (5 bases). Germline lookup yields CDR1 SGHVS and CDR2 FQNEAQ. V was clipped by 5 bases and J by 7 bases, with 12 bases between them. The CDR3 contains 14 residues. CDR3 in DNA: TGTGCCAGCAGCCCTACGACAGTGAATTCACCCCTCCACTTT. Translating gives CASSPTTVNSPLHF.

This chain connects TRBV15 to TRBJ1-3, with a weak D call TRBD1 (5 bases). Germline CDR1 is LNHNV and CDR2 is YYDKDF (reference sequence). This CDR3 region has 15 residues. Trimming took 0 bases from V and 4 from J, leaving 10 bases between them. The CDR3 loop reads CATSRDRQGGNTIYF. The CDR3 DNA reads as TGTGCCACCAGCAGAGATAGGCAGGGAGGAAACACCATATATTTT.